A single sample is the source of the 22 T cell receptor beta chains below, sequenced in a study of blood T cell repertoires in COVID-19 (dated by TCRdb to the early 2020s). Library prep was done by the immunoSEQ multiplex PCR assay. What TCRdb holds here is the immuneACCESS table cut down to in-frame rearrangements. Part of the clones is not present; checked against another copy, under half of the missing clones reflect an unresolved V gene, and the others are unexplained. The sample data list about 89,000 clones, and roughly 74% of these were observed just once. Jointly, the top ten make up 6.3% of the sample. Sequencing was carried out using peripheral blood. Receptors were obtained from a man aged 65-85 years with COVID-19, enrolled during active disease.

This clone ranks as large. The genes are TRBV2 and TRBJ1-5, with a weak D call TRBD1 (6 bases). Germline lookup yields CDR1 SNHLY and CDR2 FYNNEI. The V end lost 2 bases, the J end lost 6 bases, and 8 bases lay between the germline ends. This CDR3 has 13 residues. The CDR3: CASSETGIQPQHF. DNA for the CDR3: TGTGCCAGCAGTGAAACAGGGATTCAGCCCCAGCATTTT.

The chain has TRBV4-3 and TRBJ1-6; 9 bases line up with TRBD1. Germline CDR1 LGHNA, CDR2 YSLEER. The CDR3 is made up of 16 amino acids. Germline trimming cut 4 bases from V and 10 bases from J; bases unmatched to any gene: 11. The CDR3 spells CASSPEGQGVMSPLHF. The CDR3 DNA reads as TGCGCCAGCAGCCCCGAGGGACAGGGCGTTATGTCACCCCTCCACTTT.

The J gene is TRBJ1-1, the V gene TRBV4-1; unclear D gene. Trimming took 1 base from V and 3 from J, leaving 15 bases between them. Germline assignment: CDR1 MGHRA and CDR2 YSYEKL. CDR3 length equals 16 residues. The CDR3 DNA is TGCGCCAGCAGCCAAGGGATGGGGAGCCCGGACACTGAAGCTTTCTTT. Its translation is CASSQGMGSPDTEAFF.

This clone has only one observation. The chain carries TRBV29-1 and TRBJ2-7, with D hard to call. Between the trimmed V and J ends, which lost 4 bases and 2 bases, there was a span of 12 bases. The germline gives CDR1 SQVTM, CDR2 ANQGSEA. The CDR3 is 13 amino acids. The CDR3 DNA reads as TGCAGCGTTGTGACACCGACCCCCTACGAGCAGTACTTC. It is translated as CSVVTPTPYEQYF.

The chain recombines TRBV15 with TRBJ2-2; a weak D match, TRBD1 (6 bases). With 3 bases removed from V and 0 bases from J, the gap between germline ends came to 8 bases. In germline, CDR1 is LNHNV, CDR2 YYDKDF (reference sequence). There are 15 residues in the CDR3. This CDR3 is CATSRGATNTGELFF. The CDR3 DNA reads as TGTGCCACCAGCAGGGGGGCGACGAACACCGGGGAGCTGTTTTTT.

The chain carries TRBV5-8 and TRBJ1-4, with a possible D match to TRBD1 (6 bases). Trimming removed 2 bases at V and 5 bases at J, with 16 bases between. The CDR3 loop spans 16 amino acids. Looked up from germline, CDR1 is SGHTS and CDR2 is YDEGEE. The CDR3 nucleotides are TGTGCCAGCAGCTTTTCCCGGGGGGCGGCCAATGAAAAACTGTTTTTT. The encoded protein is CASSFSRGAANEKLFF.

The J gene is TRBJ1-5, the V gene TRBV6-4; D is unclear. The CDR3 is made up of 14 amino acids. Trimming took off 3 bases at V and 5 bases at J, with 11 bases between the two ends. The germline V gene encodes CDR1 MRHNA and CDR2 SNTAGT. CDR3 protein: CASSEVRRYQPQHF. The CDR3, as DNA: TGTGCCAGCAGTGAGGTTCGGAGGTATCAGCCCCAGCATTTT.

This chain links TRBV5-1 with TRBJ1-4; unclear D gene. The V gene's germline CDR1 is SGHRS and CDR2 YFSETQ. The CDR3 loop spans 14 amino acids. The V end lost 0 bases, the J end lost 8 bases, and 11 bases lay between the germline ends. CDR3 DNA: TGCGCCAGCAGCTTGGGGCAGGAGGGCGAAAAACTGTTTTTT. Its translation: CASSLGQEGEKLFF.

This chain links TRBV4-3 with TRBJ2-5; D possibly corresponds to TRBD2 (6 bases). The CDR3 has 15 amino acids. Trimming shortened V by 0 bases and J by 4 bases, and 12 bases separated the two germline ends. CDR1 and CDR2 (germline): LGHNA, YSLEER. CDR3 sequence reads: CASSQDLTGAETQYF. CDR3 sequence (DNA): TGCGCCAGCAGCCAAGATCTAACGGGAGCAGAGACCCAGTACTTC.

The V and J genes are TRBV5-4 and TRBJ1-1; 8 bases map to TRBD1. The CDR3 is 11 residues long. V lost 4 bases and J lost 10; bases outside the gene matches: 3. The germline gives CDR1 SGHNT, CDR2 YYREEE (reference sequence). CDR3 region: CASSSDRGAFF. CDR3 in DNA: TGTGCCAGCAGCAGCGACAGGGGAGCTTTCTTT.

This chain connects TRBV5-4 to TRBJ2-1; a possible D gene is TRBD2 (5 bases). There are 14 residues in the CDR3. The germline V gene encodes CDR1 SGHNT and CDR2 YYREEE (reference sequence). V lost 3 bases, J lost 7 bases, and 14 bases lay in between. Written as DNA, the CDR3 is TGTGCCAGCAGCTCAGCGGCCCCCCCTAATGAGCAGTTCTTC. Translating it yields CASSSAAPPNEQFF. Full variable domain (rest looked up from reference TRBV5-4 and TRBJ2-1): ETGVTQSPTHLIKTRGQQVTLRCSSQSGHNTVSWYQQALGQGPQFIFQYYREEENGRGNFPPRFSGLQFPNYSSELNVNALELDDSALYLCASSSAAPPNEQFFGPGTRLTVL.

V is TRBV30 and J is TRBJ1-5; no clear D. The CDR3 runs 13 residues. V lost 2 bases and J lost 7, with 12 bases in between. In germline, CDR1 is GTSNPN, CDR2 SVGIG (reference sequence). The CDR3 coding sequence is TGTGCCTGGAGTTACACAGTAGTGCAGCCCCAGCATTTT. It specifies CAWSYTVVQPQHF.

The CDR3 nucleotides are TGTGCCAGCAGCTTGGAGGGAGGGGCCCAATTGTATGGCTACACCTTC. Translating it yields CASSLEGGAQLYGYTF. The rearrangement joins TRBV5-4 to TRBJ1-2, with D maybe TRBD1 (5 bases). The germline CDR1 and CDR2 sequences are SGHNT and YYREEE (reference sequence). Trimming left V 0 bases short and J 5 bases short, with 17 bases between. This CDR3 has 16 amino acids.

The chain uses TRBV4-1 and TRBJ1-2; D perhaps matches TRBD1 (6 bases). Germline V CDR1 and CDR2: MGHRA, YSYEKL. The CDR3 spans 16 residues. Trimming left V 1 base short and J 2 bases short, with 14 bases between. The CDR3: CASSQVPGERNYGYTF. The CDR3 DNA sequence: TGCGCCAGCAGCCAAGTACCAGGGGAAAGGAACTATGGCTACACCTTC.

The J gene is TRBJ1-2, the V gene TRBV6-5, with TRBD1 matching 8 bases. Per germline, CDR1 MNHEY and CDR2 SVGAGI. This CDR3 is 16 amino acids long. V lost 3 bases, J lost 7 bases, and 13 bases stayed unmatched. The CDR3 nucleotides are TGTGCCAGCAGTTATGGCCAGGGGGCGCATGGGAGTGGCTACACCTTC. It yields the protein CASSYGQGAHGSGYTF.

CDR3 DNA sequence: TGTGCCAGCAGTCCGGCGGGTTCTAGCGGCGGCACAGATACGCAGTATTTT. Translation gives CASSPAGSSGGTDTQYF. The chain combines TRBV27 with TRBJ2-3; 7 positions agree with TRBD2. Germline assignment: CDR1 MNHEY and CDR2 SMNVEV (reference sequence). V lost 5 bases to trimming and J lost 1 base; unmatched junction nucleotides: 12. The CDR3 covers 17 residues.

This rearrangement joins TRBV11-2 to TRBJ2-3; a weak D match, TRBD2 (6 bases). The CDR3 has 15 residues. Deletions cut 4 bases from V and 0 bases from J, with 11 bases between. Germline V lookup: CDR1 SGHAT, CDR2 FQNNGV. For the CDR3, the DNA is TGTGCCAGCAGCTCGGGACTCCTTAGCACAGATACGCAGTATTTT. As protein: CASSSGLLSTDTQYF.

The V and J genes are TRBV18 and TRBJ1-2, with D hard to call. This CDR3 contains 14 residues. V was cut by 0 bases and J by 6 bases, with 11 bases left in between. From germline, CDR1 is KGHSH and CDR2 LQKENI. The CDR3, as DNA: TGTGCCAGCTCACCACCCGCCAAACTACATGGCTACACCTTC. It yields the protein CASSPPAKLHGYTF.

V gene TRBV5-8 combines with J gene TRBJ2-1, with D perhaps TRBD2 (6 bases). In germline, CDR1 is SGHTS, CDR2 YDEGEE. CDR3 size: 11 residues. V lost 6 bases and J 10 bases, leaving 11 bases between the germline ends. The CDR3: CASTLLAEQFF. In DNA, the CDR3 is TGTGCCAGCACCCTACTAGCAGAGCAGTTCTTC.

This clone was observed a single time. Germline and junction disagree at one end, which may indicate a read error. The chain recombines TRBV9 with TRBJ2-5; a weak D match, TRBD1 (6 bases). There are 14 residues in the CDR3. Germline V gene lookup returns CDR1 SGDLS and CDR2 YYNGEE. Here the CDR3 DNA reads TGTGCCAGCAGCGTAGACCTCTCAGGGGCGAAACGACACTTC. This codes for CASSVDLSGAKRHF.

The rearrangement joins TRBV7-9 to TRBJ1-2, with D possibly matching TRBD1 (6 bases). The germline V gene encodes CDR1 SEHNR and CDR2 FQNEAQ (reference sequence). CDR3 length: 14 residues. Trimming removed 3 bases from V and 0 bases from J, with 8 bases in between. The CDR3 here is CASSLAGANYGYTF. CDR3 in DNA: TGTGCCAGCAGCTTGGCAGGGGCTAACTATGGCTACACCTTC. The full variable domain, with the rest looked up from reference TRBV7-9 and TRBJ1-2, is DTGVSQNPRHKITKRGQNVTFRCDPISEHNRLYWYRQTLGQGPEFLTYFQNEAQLEKSRLLSDRFSAERPKGSFSTLEIQRTEQGDSAMYLCASSLAGANYGYTFGSGTRLTVV.

This clone was counted once. The V gene is TRBV6-5, the J gene TRBJ2-7; D is possibly TRBD1 (5 bases). CDR3 length: 14 residues. Germline-derived CDR1 and CDR2 are MNHEY and SVGAGI. V was cut by 0 bases and J by 2 bases, with 8 bases left in between. The CDR3 DNA follows: TGTGCCAGCAGTTACTCTGCAGGGACCTACGAGCAGTACTTC. It encodes CASSYSAGTYEQYF.